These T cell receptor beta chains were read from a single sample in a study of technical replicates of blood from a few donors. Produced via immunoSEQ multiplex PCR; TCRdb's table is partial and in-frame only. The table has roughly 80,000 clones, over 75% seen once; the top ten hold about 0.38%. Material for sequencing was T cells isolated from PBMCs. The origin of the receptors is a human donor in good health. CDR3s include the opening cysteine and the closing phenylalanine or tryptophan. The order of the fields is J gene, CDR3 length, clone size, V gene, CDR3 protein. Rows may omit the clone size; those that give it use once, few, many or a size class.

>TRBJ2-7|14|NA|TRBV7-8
CASSFGTSAYEQYF
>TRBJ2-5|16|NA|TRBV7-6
CASSRPGTGIAETQYF
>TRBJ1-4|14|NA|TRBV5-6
CASSFPGVNEKLFF
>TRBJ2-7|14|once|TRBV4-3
CASSPRTGGWEQYF
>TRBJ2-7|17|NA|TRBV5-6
CASSPPRAGEGSYEQYF
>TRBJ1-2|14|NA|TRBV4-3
CASSQDFANYGYTF
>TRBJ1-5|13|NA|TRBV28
CASGTGGNQPQHF
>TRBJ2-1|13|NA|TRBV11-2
CASSPTRTNEQFF
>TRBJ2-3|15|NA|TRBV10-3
CAINGLAGFTDTQYF
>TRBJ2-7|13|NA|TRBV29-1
CSVGGGTLYEQYF
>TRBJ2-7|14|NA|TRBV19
CASSTGQAPYEQYF
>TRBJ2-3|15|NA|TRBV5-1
CASSSDRGRTDTQYF
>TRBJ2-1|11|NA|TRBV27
CASSLLNEQFF
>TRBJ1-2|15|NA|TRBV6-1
CASFRGGFTASGYTF
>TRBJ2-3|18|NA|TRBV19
CASSPRLAGGWVTDTQYF
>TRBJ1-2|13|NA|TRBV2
CASSGGQGYGYTF
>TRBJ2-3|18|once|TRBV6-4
CASSDSPAGAGESNTQYF
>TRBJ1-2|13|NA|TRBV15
CATSSTGGAGYTF
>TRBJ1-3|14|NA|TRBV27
CASSKSGQVNTIYF
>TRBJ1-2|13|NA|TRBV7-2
CASSDELNYGYTF
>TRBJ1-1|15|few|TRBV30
CAWTRLGVSNTEAFF
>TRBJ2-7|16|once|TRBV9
CASSVESSGRAYEQYF
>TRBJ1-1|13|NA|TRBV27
CASSRLAGEKAFF
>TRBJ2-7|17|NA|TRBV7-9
CASSPPLGRHSSYEQYF
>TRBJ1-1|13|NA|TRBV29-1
CSAVKAEKKEVFF
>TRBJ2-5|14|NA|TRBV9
CASSVGGPPETQYF
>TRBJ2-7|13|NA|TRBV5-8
CASSLDAIYEQYF
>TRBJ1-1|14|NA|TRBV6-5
CASSFGTVGTEAFF
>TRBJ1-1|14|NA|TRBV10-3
CAISAGQGIAEAFF
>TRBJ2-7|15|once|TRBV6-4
CASRILAGLYYEQYF
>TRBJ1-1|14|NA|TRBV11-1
CASSREDMNTEAFF